The 17 T cell receptor beta chains below all came from one sample that was sequenced in a study of blood T cells in healthy people across ages. It was with a sample-barcoded 5' primer and a J-beta primer mix that a second PCR of about 6 to 11 cycles was run. One entry per CDR3 protein, called by TCRdb with MiXCR from the 5' RACE reads. The sample shows approximately 730,000 distinct CDR3 sequences, approximately 55% of them seen only once. Sequencing used blood. The receptors were sampled from a man aged 80 or over in good health.

The chain recombines TRBV7-9 with TRBJ1-1; D is unresolved. V was cut by 6 bases and J by 3 bases, with 17 bases left in between. Germline V gene data show CDR1 as SEHNR and CDR2 as FQNEAQ (reference sequence). This CDR3 comprises 15 residues. The DNA of the CDR3 is TGTGCCAGCAGACTAGACATAGGCGATCACACTGAAGCTTTCTTT. As protein: CASRLDIGDHTEAFF.

In the case of this clonotype: An end of the junction differs from the germline gene, which may be a read error. The chain recombines TRBV3-1 with TRBJ2-3, with 8 bases lining up with TRBD2. The CDR3 contains 14 residues. CDR1 LGHDT and CDR2 YNNKEL come from the germline V gene (reference sequence). As DNA, the CDR3 is TGTGCCAGCACGCGGGAGGATCACACAAATACGCAGTATTTT. Translation: CASTREDHTNTQYF.

The rearrangement links TRBV10-2 to TRBJ1-5; 9 bases fit TRBD1. Germline V gene lookup returns CDR1 WSHSY and CDR2 SAAADI. The J segment lost 7 bases and the V segment lost 6 bases, leaving 7 bases of the junction unmatched. The CDR3 runs 14 residues. CDR3 nucleotides: TGCGCCAGCAGCGCGGACAGGGGTAGGCAGCCCCAGCATTTT. Protein product: CASSADRGRQPQHF.

This clonotype turned up a few times. CDR3 sequence reads: CASRPLLGPEHRYAYF. The CDR3 DNA reads TGTGCCAGCAGACCATTACTGGGGCCGGAGCACAGATACGCGTATTTT. The V and J genes are TRBV7-9 and TRBJ2-3; tentative D call: TRBD1 (5 bases). The CDR3 runs to 16 residues. CDR1 is SEHNR and CDR2 is FQNEAQ in the germline V gene (reference sequence). The ends were cut back, 6 bases at V and 14 bases at J, with 30 bases in the middle.

This chain uses TRBV10-3 with TRBJ2-1, with TRBD2 identical over 15 bases. J lost 2 bases, V lost 4 bases, and 9 bases had no gene match. Germline CDR1 ENHRY, CDR2 SYGVKD. The CDR3 consists of 19 residues. In nucleotides, the CDR3 is TGTGCCATCAGTGGTTCGGGACTAGCGGGAGGCCCCCCCTACAATGAGCAGTTCTTC. Its translation is CAISGSGLAGGPPYNEQFF.

As concerns this clonotype: At one end, the junction sequence differs from germline, possibly due to a read error. This chain's CDR3 is CAGSFGTGANEQFF. In nucleotides, the CDR3 is TGTGCCGGCAGTTTCGGGACAGGGGCAAATGAGCAGTTCTTC. This chain joins TRBV12-3 or TRBV12-4 and TRBJ2-1; 10 positions agree with TRBD1. The CDR3 runs 14 residues.

A note on this clonotype: At one boundary the junction diverges from the germline segment, which might be a read error. The genes are TRBV6-1 and TRBJ2-7, with 7 bases lining up with TRBD1. CDR3 length: 13 amino acids. CDR1 MNHNS and CDR2 SASEGT come from the germline V gene. In DNA form, the CDR3 reads TGTGCCAGCAGTGAAAGGGGGCCCTACGGGCAGTACTTC. This gives the protein CASSERGPYGQYF.

This clonotype came up a few times. This chain uses TRBV5-1 with TRBJ2-7, with 10 bases fitting TRBD2. V gave up 0 bases and J gave up 3 bases; unmatched junction bases: 3. The CDR3 has 15 residues. In germline, CDR1 is SGHRS, CDR2 YFSETQ. CDR3 DNA sequence: TGCGCCAGCAGCTTGGCGGGACTAGCGAACTACGAGCAGTACTTC. Its translation is CASSLAGLANYEQYF.

The J gene is TRBJ2-7, the V gene TRBV5-1; D unresolved. The germline V and J ends were trimmed by 0 bases and 4 bases, with 14 bases remaining between them. The germline V gene encodes CDR1 SGHRS and CDR2 YFSETQ. The CDR3 runs 15 residues. The CDR3 spells CASSLGGLGIYEQYF. Written as DNA, the CDR3 is TGCGCCAGCAGCTTGGGTGGGCTCGGTATATACGAGCAGTACTTC.

The chain has TRBV12-5 and TRBJ1-5; D not certain. CDR1 is LGHNT, CDR2 FRNRAP, per germline. This CDR3 region has 14 residues. The V end was cut by 6 bases, the J end by 3 bases, with 12 bases between. The CDR3 is CASGQQPTNQPQHF. CDR3 in DNA: TGTGCTAGTGGCCAACAGCCTACCAATCAGCCCCAGCATTTT.

V usage is TRBV7-2 and J usage is TRBJ2-6, with a tentative D call TRBD1 (5 bases). The CDR3 has 17 amino acids. Trimming took off 6 bases at V and 0 bases at J, with 15 bases between the two ends. CDR1 and CDR2 from the germline V gene are SGHTA and FQGNSA. The CDR3 region is CASSPQGSNSGANVLTF. DNA for the CDR3: TGTGCCAGCAGTCCGCAGGGATCTAACTCTGGGGCCAACGTCCTGACTTTC.

The chain combines TRBV20-1 with TRBJ2-5; D is possibly TRBD2 (6 bases). Germline V CDR1 and CDR2: DFQATT, SNEGSKA (reference sequence). The V gene lost 4 bases and the J gene lost 5 bases, with 23 bases spanning the gap. The CDR3 runs 16 residues. The CDR3 region has the DNA TGCAGTGCTACTCAGATCTGGCGGGGAGACGGTGAGACCCAGTACTTC. Encoded protein: CSATQIWRGDGETQYF.

This clonotype has just a few counts. This chain links TRBV29-1 with TRBJ2-7; D could derive from TRBD1 or TRBD2 (5 bases each). Per germline, CDR1 SQVTM and CDR2 ANQGSEA. The CDR3 runs 13 residues. The CDR3 coding sequence is TGCAGGCTAGGGGACGCCGGGCCCTACGAGCAGTACTTC. Amino acids: CRLGDAGPYEQYF.

This clonotype has ten or more counts. J is TRBJ2-1 and V is TRBV29-1; possibly TRBD1 or TRBD2 for D (5 bases each). This CDR3 region has 14 residues. Trimming left V 7 bases short and J 2 bases short, with 15 bases between. Germline V gives CDR1 SQVTM, CDR2 ANQGSEA. The CDR3 DNA reads TGCAGCGCCCGCCCCCCGGGGCCCTACAATGAGCAGTTCTTC. Its protein product is CSARPPGPYNEQFF.

The rearrangement joins TRBV14 to TRBJ2-5, with D possibly TRBD1 on 5 matching bases. The V and J ends lost 0 bases and 13 bases respectively, with 21 bases between them. Germline loops: CDR1 SGHDN, CDR2 FVKESK. The CDR3 has 15 amino acids. Here the CDR3 DNA reads TGTGCCAGCAGCCAAGAGGGGCAGAGAGCAGCTAGACGGTACTTC. This translates into CASSQEGQRAARRYF.

This clonotype was seen a single time. CDR3 nucleotides: TGTGCCAGCAGCCAAGTGACAGATGGGTGGCTGGTTGAGCAGTTCTTC. Protein sequence: CASSQVTDGWLVEQFF. The rearrangement joins TRBV4-2 to TRBJ2-1; D perhaps matches TRBD1 (5 bases). Germline V gene sequence: CDR1 LGHNA, CDR2 YNFKEQ. This CDR3 has 16 residues. V was shortened by 1 base and J by 9 bases, with 19 bases between the two germline ends.

This clonotype came up a few times. V is TRBV11-1 and J is TRBJ1-2; D gene ambiguous. Between the trimmed V and J ends, which lost 5 bases and 2 bases, there was a span of 12 bases. In germline, CDR1 is SGHAT, CDR2 FQDESV (reference sequence). CDR3 length: 14 residues. The CDR3 here is CASSPRRSNYGYTF. DNA for the CDR3: TGTGCCAGCAGCCCCCGAAGATCGAACTATGGCTACACCTTC.